This TCR beta chain is drawn from a study of T-cell reconstitution after alpha-beta-depleted transplantation in children. About this clonotype itself: Its target is unknown.

Germline V CDR1 and CDR2: SGHVS, FNYEAQ. V was pared by 3 bases and J by 5 bases, with 6 bases of the junction left unmatched. The CDR3 sequence is 15 residues long. Study-level points and caveats: Reportedly, roughly two months post-transplant, alpha-beta T cells arose from several hundred expanded graft clones. Newly produced T cells mostly accounted for T-cell counts and diversity one year post-transplant.

Using unique molecular identifiers, the investigators prepared the TCRbeta library. TCRdb reprocessed the PCR reads via MiXCR and lists one record per CDR3 protein. The sample has 700,000 to 850,000 distinct CDR3 sequences, around 15% seen once. Sequencing was performed on PBMCs, mostly from graft donor cells, taken 360 days after TCRalphabeta/CD19-depleted stem cell transplant. This chain links TRBV7-6 with TRBJ2-2; 7 bases map to TRBD1. This TCR came from a male patient between 5 and 17 years old who had a stem cell transplant for acute lymphoblastic leukemia, so the T cells may come from the graft donor. This CDR3 is CASSFSTGKTGELFF. DNA of the CDR3: TGTGCCAGCAGCTTCTCGACAGGGAAGACCGGGGAGCTGTTTTTT.